This T cell receptor beta chain was found in a study of shared clonotypes between healthy human individuals. Germline V gene sequence: CDR1 LNHDA, CDR2 SQIVND (reference sequence). This CDR3 contains 15 residues. V was clipped by 3 bases and J by 2 bases, with 11 bases between them. The protocol was immunoSEQ multiplex PCR, while the TCRdb copy is restricted to in-frame clones and leaves out a portion. The table includes about 110,000 clones, 68% detected once. This receptor was obtained from a woman in her 30s in good health. What was sequenced was memory CD8+ T cells sorted from blood. Indicated subset: CD45RO+ cells pooled with CCR7-negative TemRA cells. The V call is TRBV19, the J call TRBJ1-5, with no clear D. Here the CDR3 reads CASSIWRSGNQPQHF. The CDR3 nucleotides are TGTGCCAGTAGTATCTGGCGTTCGGGCAATCAGCCCCAGCATTTT.